These 22 T cell receptor beta chains came from one sample sequenced in a study of cytomegalovirus exposure and HLA in healthy donors. The PCR made use of 60 Vbeta and 13 Jbeta primers. The assay was immunoSEQ multiplex PCR, and TCRdb's table has in-frame clones only and misses some. The sample has approximately 92,000 clones, approximately 80% seen once. Input material: PBMCs. These receptors all come from a woman aged 70 to 79 in good health and CMV-seropositive.

This sequence joins TRBV6-5 and TRBJ2-3, with 8 bases lining up with TRBD1. The CDR3 runs to 16 residues. J lost 3 bases, V lost 2 bases, and 7 bases had no gene match. Germline values: CDR1 MNHEY, CDR2 SVGAGI. The CDR3 loop is CASSYIGQGITDTQYF. CDR3 nucleotides: TGTGCCAGCAGTTACATAGGACAGGGAATAACAGATACGCAGTATTTT.

The chain combines TRBV5-1 with TRBJ1-1; TRBD1 agrees at 7 bases. CDR3 length equals 14 residues. V shed 4 bases and J 0 bases; nucleotides not matched to a gene: 3. The germline V gene encodes CDR1 SGHRS and CDR2 YFSETQ. The CDR3 DNA follows: TGCGCCAGCAGCCGGGACAGAATGAACACTGAAGCTTTCTTT. Protein sequence: CASSRDRMNTEAFF.

J is TRBJ2-5 and V is TRBV6-6, with 11 bases matching TRBD2. Germline V CDR1 and CDR2: MNHNY, SVGAGI (reference sequence). V was pared by 3 bases and J by 5 bases, with 8 bases of the junction left unmatched. The CDR3 has 16 amino acids. The CDR3 sequence: CASSYWTTSGTETQYF. In DNA, the CDR3 is TGTGCCAGCAGTTATTGGACGACTAGCGGGACGGAGACCCAGTACTTC.

This chain uses TRBV28 with TRBJ1-1; no firm D call. Trimming cost V 4 bases and J 1 base, with 10 bases left between them. CDR3 size: 14 residues. Looked up from germline, CDR1 is MDHEN and CDR2 is SYDVKM. The CDR3 DNA follows: TGTGCCAGCAGTTCCCCCTCGGGGAACACTGAAGCTTTCTTT. It codes for CASSSPSGNTEAFF.

The J gene is TRBJ1-2, the V gene TRBV12-5; perhaps TRBD1 as D (5 bases). The V end was cut by 1 base, the J end by 6 bases, with 9 bases between. Germline V gives CDR1 LGHNT, CDR2 FRNRAP. The CDR3 is 13 residues long. The CDR3 DNA follows: TGTGCTAGTGGTTTGGGAGACAGAGATGGCTACACCTTC. Translating gives CASGLGDRDGYTF. The whole variable domain, filled in from reference TRBV12-5 and TRBJ1-2, reads DARVTQTPRHKVTEMGQEVTMRCQPILGHNTVFWYRQTMMQGLELLAYFRNRAPLDDSGMPKDRFSAEMPDATLATLKIQPSEPRDSAVYFCASGLGDRDGYTFGSGTRLTVV.

This sequence joins TRBV7-3 and TRBJ2-3; TRBD1 is a possible D gene (6 bases). Trimming took off 8 bases at V and 1 base at J, with 10 bases between the two ends. The V gene's germline CDR1 is SGHTA and CDR2 FQGTGA. The CDR3 spans 13 residues. CDR3 loop: CASGGQGTDTQYF. The CDR3 DNA reads as TGTGCCAGCGGGGGCCAGGGCACAGATACGCAGTATTTT.

This chain links TRBV14 with TRBJ2-7; a possible D gene is TRBD1 (5 bases). This CDR3 spans 15 amino acids. Germline V gene lookup returns CDR1 SGHDN and CDR2 FVKESK. Trimming left V 2 bases short and J 6 bases short, with 17 bases between. The CDR3 DNA is TGTGCCAGCAGCCAATCGAGCAGGGCGAGGCGCGAGCAGTACTTC. Encoded protein: CASSQSSRARREQYF.

The chain combines TRBV5-1 with TRBJ2-7; TRBD2 matches at 14 bases. V trimming: 4 bases; J trimming: 0 bases; junction bases outside the gene matches: 9. The CDR3 is 18 amino acids. Germline V gene lookup returns CDR1 SGHRS and CDR2 YFSETQ. CDR3 protein: CASSPTSTSGRVSYEQYF. The CDR3 nucleotides are TGCGCCAGCAGCCCAACTTCGACTAGCGGGAGGGTCTCCTACGAGCAGTACTTC.

For the CDR3, the DNA is TGTGCCAGCAGCGGCACCCTAGCGGGAAAAACCGGGGAGCTGTTTTTT. Its translation: CASSGTLAGKTGELFF. The chain couples TRBV4-2 to TRBJ2-2; 9 nucleotides align to TRBD2. The length of the CDR3 is 16 residues. Per germline, CDR1 LGHNA and CDR2 YNFKEQ. J lost 5 bases, V lost 5 bases, and 9 bases had no gene match.

This clone was observed a few times. The gene calls are TRBV18 and TRBJ2-7; tentatively, D is TRBD1 (6 bases). From germline, CDR1 is KGHSH and CDR2 LQKENI. This CDR3 is 15 amino acids long. Trimming removed 3 bases at V and 1 base at J, with 13 bases between. Here the CDR3 reads CASSPANRESYEQYF. The CDR3 nucleotides are TGTGCCAGCTCACCGGCAAACAGGGAATCCTACGAGCAGTACTTC.

This chain links TRBV5-6 with TRBJ1-3; 10 bases align to TRBD1. CDR1 is SGHDT and CDR2 is YYEEEE in the germline V gene. The CDR3 length is 16 residues. Germline trimming cut 2 bases from V and 7 bases from J; bases unmatched to any gene: 9. DNA of the CDR3: TGTGCCAGCAGCTTCCCGGGGACAGGGGCCGAGAACACCATATATTTT. Translating gives CASSFPGTGAENTIYF. The complete variable domain, with remaining parts taken from reference TRBV5-6 and TRBJ1-3, reads DAGVTQSPTHLIKTRGQQVTLRCSPKSGHDTVSWYQQALGQGPQFIFQYYEEEERQRGNFPDRFSGHQFPNYSSELNVNALLLGDSALYLCASSFPGTGAENTIYFGEGSWLTVV.

V and J are TRBV7-8 and TRBJ2-3; the D gene is possibly TRBD2 (5 bases). V lost 3 bases, J lost 1 base, and 8 bases lay in between. CDR3 length: 14 amino acids. Looked up from germline, CDR1 is SGHVS and CDR2 is FQNEAQ. The CDR3 DNA sequence: TGTGCCAGCAGCTTGTCCGGGGGCACAGATACGCAGTATTTT. Translated: CASSLSGGTDTQYF.

This chain joins TRBV27 and TRBJ2-1, with 10 bases lining up with TRBD2. Unmatched junction bases numbered 11, after V lost 5 bases and J lost 10 bases. CDR1 and CDR2 (germline): MNHEY, SMNVEV (reference sequence). This CDR3 is 15 amino acids long. CDR3 in DNA: TGTGCCAGCAGTACCATTAGCGGGAGGATGCCGGAGCAGTTCTTC. This sequence encodes CASSTISGRMPEQFF.

The V and J genes are TRBV18 and TRBJ2-2; TRBD2 aligns across 9 bases. CDR1 is KGHSH and CDR2 is LQKENI in the germline V gene. CDR3 size: 14 residues. Trimming at V came to 3 bases and at J to 5 bases, leaving 1 base not matched to a gene. Here the CDR3 reads CASSPSGRTGELFF. As DNA, the CDR3 is TGTGCCAGCTCACCCAGCGGGAGGACCGGGGAGCTGTTTTTT.

Only one count was recorded for this clone. This CDR3 is CASSPRRGADTQYF. In DNA form, the CDR3 reads TGTGCCAGCAGCCCGAGAAGGGGCGCAGATACGCAGTATTTT. V gene TRBV11-3 combines with J gene TRBJ2-3, with a tentative D call TRBD1 (5 bases). The CDR3 covers 14 residues. CDR1 is SGHNT and CDR2 is YENEEA in the germline V gene. V was cut by 5 bases and J by 4 bases, with 13 bases left in between.

The V gene is TRBV2, the J gene TRBJ2-1; 9 nucleotides match TRBD2. This CDR3 region has 14 residues. V shed 5 bases, J shed 8 bases, and the junction held 7 bases outside the gene matches. Germline CDR1 reads SNHLY; CDR2 reads FYNNEI. CDR3 nucleotides: TGTGCCAGCAGTTGGGGACTAGCCGTTGATGAGCAGTTCTTC. It yields the protein CASSWGLAVDEQFF. The full variable domain, in which reference TRBV2 and TRBJ2-1 provide the parts outside the CDR3, is EPEVTQTPSHQVTQMGQEVILRCVPISNHLYFYWYRQILGQKVEFLVSFYNNEISEKSEIFDDQFSVERPDGSNFTLKIRSTKLEDSAMYFCASSWGLAVDEQFFGPGTRLTVL.

This chain joins TRBV4-2 and TRBJ2-3; 7 positions agree with TRBD2. This CDR3 region has 16 residues. With V trimmed by 4 bases and J by 2 bases, 9 bases remained unmatched. The V gene's germline CDR1 is LGHNA and CDR2 YNFKEQ. The CDR3 sequence: CASSPLISGFTDTQYF. DNA for the CDR3: TGTGCCAGCAGCCCGCTAATTAGCGGGTTCACAGATACGCAGTATTTT.

The chain recombines TRBV4-3 with TRBJ1-2; weak D call: TRBD1 (6 bases). V lost 0 bases and J lost 2, with 13 bases in between. CDR3 length: 16 amino acids. Per the germline V gene, CDR1 is LGHNA and CDR2 is YSLEER. The CDR3 is CASSQDLGQPNYGYTF. The CDR3, as DNA: TGCGCCAGCAGCCAAGACCTCGGACAGCCCAACTATGGCTACACCTTC.

The chain links TRBV10-3 to TRBJ2-1; D gene ambiguous. V dropped 7 bases and J dropped 2 bases, with 12 bases sitting between them. The CDR3 length is 14 residues. Germline CDR1 reads ENHRY; CDR2 reads SYGVKD. The CDR3 loop is CAIKKEMTYNEQFF. Written as DNA, the CDR3 is TGTGCCATCAAGAAGGAGATGACCTACAATGAGCAGTTCTTC.

The chain uses TRBV5-1 and TRBJ1-3, with a weak D call TRBD1 (6 bases). CDR3 size: 17 residues. Germline CDR1 SGHRS, CDR2 YFSETQ. The V and J ends lost 6 bases and 0 bases respectively, with 19 bases between them. The DNA for the CDR3 is TGCGCCAGCATAAGTCTTTTGACAGGCCCCTCTGGAAACACCATATATTTT. Translating gives CASISLLTGPSGNTIYF. The full variable domain, its missing parts supplied by reference TRBV5-1 and TRBJ1-3, is KAGVTQTPRYLIKTRGQQVTLSCSPISGHRSVSWYQQTPGQGLQFLFEYFSETQRNKGNFPGRFSGRQFSNSRSEMNVSTLELGDSALYLCASISLLTGPSGNTIYFGEGSWLTVV.

The chain has TRBV4-1 and TRBJ2-3; 11 bases fit TRBD2. Trimming took 5 bases from V and 3 from J; bases not matched to a gene: 7. The CDR3 sequence is 16 residues long. Germline-derived CDR1 and CDR2 are MGHRA and YSYEKL. CDR3 nucleotide sequence: TGCGCCAGCAGCAACACCGGGACTAGCGGAACAGATACGCAGTATTTT. Translation: CASSNTGTSGTDTQYF.

The chain recombines TRBV15 with TRBJ2-7; D may be TRBD1 (6 bases). CDR3 length: 15 residues. The V and J ends lost 4 bases and 0 bases respectively, with 13 bases between them. The germline V gene encodes CDR1 LNHNV and CDR2 YYDKDF (reference sequence). CDR3 loop: CATSKQGKYSYEQYF. CDR3 in DNA: TGTGCCACCAGCAAACAGGGCAAATACTCCTACGAGCAGTACTTC.